The table lists the clone carrying this TCR beta chain with a count of one. Some clones are missing from TCRdb's copy, which holds only in-frame ones; the method was immunoSEQ multiplex PCR. Of some 680,000 clones listed, less than 80% are singletons. Naive CD4+ cells were CD45RA-selected; the remaining cells were memory. This entry belongs to a study of shared clonotypes between healthy human individuals. In the study overall: There were three CD4 naive, three CD4 memory, two CD8 naive and one CD8 memory plates per donor.

With 8 bases removed from V and 5 bases from J, the gap between germline ends came to 9 bases. Per the germline V gene, CDR1 is MNHNY and CDR2 is SVGAGI (reference sequence). This CDR3 is 11 amino acids long. The specimen was memory CD4+ T cells sorted from blood. Subset reported: CD45RA-negative fraction. The receptor comes from a woman aged 25 to 39 in good health. The V call is TRBV6-6, the J call TRBJ1-1; D remains ambiguous. CDR3 sequence (DNA): TGTGCCAGCTTCTCGGGGACTGAAGCTTTCTTT. Its translation: CASFSGTEAFF.